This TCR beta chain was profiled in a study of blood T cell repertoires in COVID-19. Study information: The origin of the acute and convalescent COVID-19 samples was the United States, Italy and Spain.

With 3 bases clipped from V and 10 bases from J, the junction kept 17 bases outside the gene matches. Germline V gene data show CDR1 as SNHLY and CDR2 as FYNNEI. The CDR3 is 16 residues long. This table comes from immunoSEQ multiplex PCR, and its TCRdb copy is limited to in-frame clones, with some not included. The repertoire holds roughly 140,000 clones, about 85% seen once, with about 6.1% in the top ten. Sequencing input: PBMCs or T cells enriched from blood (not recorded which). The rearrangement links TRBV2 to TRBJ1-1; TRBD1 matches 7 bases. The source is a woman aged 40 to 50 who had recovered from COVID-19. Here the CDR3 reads CASSELGQTQKVGAFF. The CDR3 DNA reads TGTGCCAGCAGTGAGCTGGGACAGACCCAGAAAGTGGGAGCTTTCTTT.